The clone carrying this TCR beta chain was picked up a small number of times. Its antigen remains unidentified. This sample is part of a study of beta chain features in type 1 diabetes. Study-wide results and caveats: Type 1 diabetes patients had fewer VDJ junction insertions and more deletions. Type 1 diabetes patients had TCRB CDR3s that were shorter (moderately but significantly so) in all four CD4+ subsets. The similarity of naive, central memory and Treg TCRB repertoires appeared greater among patients than among healthy donors. Reads derived from cDNA could over-represent cells showing high TCR expression.

Reverse transcribing all isolated RNA meant expressed TCRB transcripts were sequenced. TCRdb's table, derived via immunoSEQ multiplex PCR, lists solely in-frame clones and lacks some. The data contain over 700,000 clones, around a sixth of them singletons. CDR1 and CDR2 from the germline V gene are MGHRA and YSYEKL. The CDR3 spans 21 residues. Between the trimmed V and J ends, which lost 6 bases and 2 bases, there was a span of 31 bases. The chain combines TRBV4-1 with TRBJ1-4; D is ambiguous. The material sequenced was naive CD4+ T cells from blood. The source of this sequence is a young woman in good health. The CDR3 protein is CASRDPTALWLKNSTNEKLFF. Here the CDR3 DNA reads TGCGCCAGCAGGGACCCGACGGCCCTTTGGCTAAAGAATTCGACTAATGAAAAACTGTTTTTT.